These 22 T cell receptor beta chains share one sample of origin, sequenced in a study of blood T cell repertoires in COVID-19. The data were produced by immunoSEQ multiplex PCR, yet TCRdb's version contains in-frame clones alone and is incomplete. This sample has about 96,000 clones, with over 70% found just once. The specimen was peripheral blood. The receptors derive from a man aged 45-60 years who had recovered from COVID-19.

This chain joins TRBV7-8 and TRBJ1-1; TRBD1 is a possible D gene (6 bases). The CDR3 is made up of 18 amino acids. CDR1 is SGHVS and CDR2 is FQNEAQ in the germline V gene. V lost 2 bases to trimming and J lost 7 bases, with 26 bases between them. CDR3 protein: CASSLKWTRTGPSNEAFF. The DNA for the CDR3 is TGTGCCAGCAGCTTAAAATGGACTCGTACAGGGCCGTCTAATGAAGCTTTCTTT.

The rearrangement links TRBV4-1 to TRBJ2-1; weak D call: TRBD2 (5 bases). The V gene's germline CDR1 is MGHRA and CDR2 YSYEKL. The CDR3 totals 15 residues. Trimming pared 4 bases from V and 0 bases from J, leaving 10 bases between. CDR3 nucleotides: TGCGCCAGCAGCCTAGTGGGGAGCTCCTACAATGAGCAGTTCTTC. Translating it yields CASSLVGSSYNEQFF.

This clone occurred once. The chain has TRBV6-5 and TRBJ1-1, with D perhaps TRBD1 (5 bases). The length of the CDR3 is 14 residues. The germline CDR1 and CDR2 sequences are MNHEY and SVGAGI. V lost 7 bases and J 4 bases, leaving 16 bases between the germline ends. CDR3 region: CASKPGLTSTEAFF. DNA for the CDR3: TGTGCCAGCAAACCGGGACTGACGTCCACTGAAGCTTTCTTT.

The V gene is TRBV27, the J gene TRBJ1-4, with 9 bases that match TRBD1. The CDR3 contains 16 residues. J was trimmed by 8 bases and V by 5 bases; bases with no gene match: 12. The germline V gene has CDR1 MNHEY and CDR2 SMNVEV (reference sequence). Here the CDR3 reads CASSLQGAGAREKLFF. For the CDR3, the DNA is TGTGCCAGCAGTCTACAGGGGGCGGGTGCGCGCGAAAAACTGTTTTTT.

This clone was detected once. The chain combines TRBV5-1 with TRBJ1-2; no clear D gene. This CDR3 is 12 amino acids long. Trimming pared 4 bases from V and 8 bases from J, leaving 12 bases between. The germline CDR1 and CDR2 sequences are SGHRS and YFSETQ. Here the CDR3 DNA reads TGCGCCAGCAGCAAGGACTACCGGGGCTACACCTTC. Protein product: CASSKDYRGYTF.

CDR3 protein: CSVALGGYSTEAFF. CDR3 DNA sequence: TGCAGCGTTGCCCTAGGGGGTTATAGCACTGAAGCTTTCTTT. V and J are TRBV29-1 and TRBJ1-1, with D possibly being TRBD1 (6 bases). The CDR3 sequence is 14 residues long. The germline V and J ends were trimmed by 4 bases and 4 bases, with 16 bases remaining between them. Germline-derived CDR1 and CDR2 are SQVTM and ANQGSEA.

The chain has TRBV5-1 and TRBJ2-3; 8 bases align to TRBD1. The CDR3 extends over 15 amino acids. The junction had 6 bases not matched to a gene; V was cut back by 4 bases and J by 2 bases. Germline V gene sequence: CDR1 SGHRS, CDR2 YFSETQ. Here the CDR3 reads CASSTPGQVTDTQYF. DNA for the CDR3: TGCGCCAGCAGCACCCCGGGACAGGTCACAGATACGCAGTATTTT.

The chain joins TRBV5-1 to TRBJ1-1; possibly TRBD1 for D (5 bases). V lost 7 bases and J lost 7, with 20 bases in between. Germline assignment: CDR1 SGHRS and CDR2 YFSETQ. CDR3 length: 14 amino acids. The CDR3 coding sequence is TGCGCCAGCCTGCGGGGGGAACGTGACGGTGAAGCTTTCTTT. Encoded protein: CASLRGERDGEAFF.

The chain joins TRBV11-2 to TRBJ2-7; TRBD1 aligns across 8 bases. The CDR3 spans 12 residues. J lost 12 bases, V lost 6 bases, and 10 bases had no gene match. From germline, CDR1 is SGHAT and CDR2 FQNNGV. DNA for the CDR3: TGTGCCAGCAGGTCAGACAGGGGTCCCCTGTACTTC. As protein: CASRSDRGPLYF.

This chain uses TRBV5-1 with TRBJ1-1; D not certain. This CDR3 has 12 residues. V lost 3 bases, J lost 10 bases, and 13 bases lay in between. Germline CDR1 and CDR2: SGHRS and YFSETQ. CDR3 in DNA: TGCGCCAGCAGCTGGGGAGCCTCCCGAGCTTTCTTT. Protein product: CASSWGASRAFF.

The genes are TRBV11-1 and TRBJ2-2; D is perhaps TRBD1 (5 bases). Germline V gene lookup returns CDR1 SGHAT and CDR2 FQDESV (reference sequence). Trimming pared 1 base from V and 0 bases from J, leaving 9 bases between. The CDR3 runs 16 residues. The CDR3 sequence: CASSLGQTSNTGELFF. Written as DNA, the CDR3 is TGTGCCAGCAGCTTAGGACAGACATCGAACACCGGGGAGCTGTTTTTT.

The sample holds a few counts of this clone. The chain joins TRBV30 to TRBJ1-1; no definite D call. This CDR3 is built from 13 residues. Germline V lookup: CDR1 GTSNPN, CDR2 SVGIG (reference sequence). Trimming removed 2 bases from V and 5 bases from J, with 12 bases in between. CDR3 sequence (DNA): TGTGCCTGGAGTCCCAGAGGTCGGACTGAAGCTTTCTTT. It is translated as CAWSPRGRTEAFF.

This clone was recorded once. The chain's CDR3 is CASSLSGGTDTQYF. In nucleotides, the CDR3 is TGTGCCAGCAGCTTAAGCGGGGGAACAGATACGCAGTATTTT. The chain links TRBV7-3 to TRBJ2-3, with 7 bases lining up with TRBD2. CDR1 is SGHTA and CDR2 is FQGTGA in the germline V gene. J lost 3 bases, V lost 1 base, and 1 base had no gene match. CDR3 length equals 14 residues.

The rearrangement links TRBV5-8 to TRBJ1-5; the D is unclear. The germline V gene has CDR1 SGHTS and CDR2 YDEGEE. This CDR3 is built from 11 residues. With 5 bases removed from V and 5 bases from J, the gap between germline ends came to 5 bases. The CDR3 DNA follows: TGTGCCAGCAGTATATATCAGCCCCAGCATTTT. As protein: CASSIYQPQHF.

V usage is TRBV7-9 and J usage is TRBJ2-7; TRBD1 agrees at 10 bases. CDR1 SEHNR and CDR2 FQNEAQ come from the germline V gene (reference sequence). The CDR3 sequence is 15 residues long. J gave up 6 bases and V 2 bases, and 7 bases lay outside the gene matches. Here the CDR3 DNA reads TGTGCCAGCAGCTTATATGGGACAGGGGCGCCCGAGCAGTACTTC. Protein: CASSLYGTGAPEQYF. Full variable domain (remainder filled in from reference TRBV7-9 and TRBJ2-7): DTGVSQNPRHKITKRGQNVTFRCDPISEHNRLYWYRQTLGQGPEFLTYFQNEAQLEKSRLLSDRFSAERPKGSFSTLEIQRTEQGDSAMYLCASSLYGTGAPEQYFGPGTRLTVT.

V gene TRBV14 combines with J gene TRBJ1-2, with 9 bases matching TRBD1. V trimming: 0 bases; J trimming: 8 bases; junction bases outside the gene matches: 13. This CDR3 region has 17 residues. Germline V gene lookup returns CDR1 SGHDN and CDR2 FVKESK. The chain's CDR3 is CASSQDLGTGPLSGYTF. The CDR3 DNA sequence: TGTGCCAGCAGCCAAGATCTTGGGACAGGGCCCTTGTCGGGCTACACCTTC.

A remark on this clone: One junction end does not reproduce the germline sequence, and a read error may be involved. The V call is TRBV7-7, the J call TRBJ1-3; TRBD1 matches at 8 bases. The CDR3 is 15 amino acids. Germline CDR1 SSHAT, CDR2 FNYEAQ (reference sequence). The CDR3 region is CASSALDREGDTIYF. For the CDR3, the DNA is TGTGCTAGCAGCGCTCTGGACAGGGAGGGGGACACCATATATTTT. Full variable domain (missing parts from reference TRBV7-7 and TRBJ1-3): GAGVSQSPRYKVTKRGQDVTLRCDPISSHATLYWYQQALGQGPEFLTYFNYEAQPDKSGLPSDRFSAERPEGSISTLTIQRTEQRDSAMYRCASSALDREGDTIYFGEGSWLTVV.

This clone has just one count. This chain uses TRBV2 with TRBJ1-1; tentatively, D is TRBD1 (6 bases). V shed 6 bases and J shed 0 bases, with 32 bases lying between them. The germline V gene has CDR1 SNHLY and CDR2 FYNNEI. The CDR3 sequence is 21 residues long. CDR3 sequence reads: CASRNPRRSGGASVLNTEAFF. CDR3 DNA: TGTGCCAGCAGGAACCCCCGCCGGTCGGGGGGCGCAAGTGTTCTGAACACTGAAGCTTTCTTT.

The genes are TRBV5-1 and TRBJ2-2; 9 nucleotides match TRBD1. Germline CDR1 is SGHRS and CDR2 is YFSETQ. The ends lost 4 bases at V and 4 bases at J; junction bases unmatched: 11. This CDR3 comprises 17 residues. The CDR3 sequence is CASSLTPGTGTTGELFF. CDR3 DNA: TGCGCCAGCAGCCTTACTCCCGGGACAGGGACCACCGGGGAGCTGTTTTTT.

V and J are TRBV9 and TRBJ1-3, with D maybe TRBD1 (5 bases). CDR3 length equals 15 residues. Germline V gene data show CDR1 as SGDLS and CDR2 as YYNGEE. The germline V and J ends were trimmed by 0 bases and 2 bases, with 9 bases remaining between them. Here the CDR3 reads CASSVVGQAGNTIYF. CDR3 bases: TGTGCCAGCAGCGTAGTAGGACAAGCTGGAAACACCATATATTTT.

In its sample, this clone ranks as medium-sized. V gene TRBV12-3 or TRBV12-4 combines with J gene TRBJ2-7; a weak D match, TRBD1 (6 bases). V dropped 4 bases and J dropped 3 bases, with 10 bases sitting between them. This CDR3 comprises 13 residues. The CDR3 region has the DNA TGTGCCAGCAGTTCGAAGGACAGCTACGAGCAGTACTTC. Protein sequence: CASSSKDSYEQYF.

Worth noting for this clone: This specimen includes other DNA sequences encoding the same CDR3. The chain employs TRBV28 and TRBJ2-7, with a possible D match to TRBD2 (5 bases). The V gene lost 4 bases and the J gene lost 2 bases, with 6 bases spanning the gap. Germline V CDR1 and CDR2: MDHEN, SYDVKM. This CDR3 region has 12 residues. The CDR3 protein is CASSSGTYEQYF. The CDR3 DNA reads TGTGCCAGCAGTTCCGGGACCTACGAGCAGTACTTC.